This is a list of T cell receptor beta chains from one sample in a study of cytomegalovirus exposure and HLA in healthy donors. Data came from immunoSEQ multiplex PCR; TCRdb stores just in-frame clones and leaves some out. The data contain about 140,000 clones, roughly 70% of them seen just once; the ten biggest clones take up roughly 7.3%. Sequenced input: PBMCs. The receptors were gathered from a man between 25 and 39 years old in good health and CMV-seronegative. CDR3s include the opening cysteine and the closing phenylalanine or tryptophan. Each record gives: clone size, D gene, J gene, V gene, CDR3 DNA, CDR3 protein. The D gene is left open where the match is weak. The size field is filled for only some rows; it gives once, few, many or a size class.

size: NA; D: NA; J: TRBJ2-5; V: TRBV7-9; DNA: TGTTCCAGCAGCCAGAAAGACACGGTAGAGACCCAGTACTTC; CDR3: CSSSQKDTVETQYF
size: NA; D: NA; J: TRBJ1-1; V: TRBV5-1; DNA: TGCGCCAGCAGCTCACAGAGCATGAACACTGAAGCTTTCTTT; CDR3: CASSSQSMNTEAFF
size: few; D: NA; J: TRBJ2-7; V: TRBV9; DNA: TGTGCCAGCAGCGTATCCGCGACAGGCAGAACCTACGAGCAGTACTTC; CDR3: CASSVSATGRTYEQYF
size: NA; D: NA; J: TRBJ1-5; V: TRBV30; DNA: TGTGCCTGGAGTGCGGCTCTCCAGGGGCAGCCCCAGCATTTT; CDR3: CAWSAALQGQPQHF
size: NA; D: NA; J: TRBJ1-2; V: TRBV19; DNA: TGTGCCAGTAGTTTAAGGGGGAAGGAAGGCGGCTACACCTTC; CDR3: CASSLRGKEGGYTF
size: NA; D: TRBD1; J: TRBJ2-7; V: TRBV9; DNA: TGTGCCAGCAGCCCTACCACAGGGGGGCCCTACGAGCAGTACTTC; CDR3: CASSPTTGGPYEQYF
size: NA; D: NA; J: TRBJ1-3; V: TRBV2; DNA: TGTGCCAGCAGCGGGACTCTCGGAAACACCATATATTTT; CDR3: CASSGTLGNTIYF
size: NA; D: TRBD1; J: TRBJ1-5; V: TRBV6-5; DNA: TGTGCCAGCAGTCCCGGACAGGGGAGCAATCAGCCCCAGCATTTT; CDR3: CASSPGQGSNQPQHF
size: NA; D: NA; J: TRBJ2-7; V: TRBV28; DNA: TGTGCCAGCAGTTTCCTCGACAGAGTAAATCCCTACGAGCAGTACTTC; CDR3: CASSFLDRVNPYEQYF
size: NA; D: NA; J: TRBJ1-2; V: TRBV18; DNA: TGTGCCAGCTCCTTAAAACAGGGAGAGGATGGCTACACCTTC; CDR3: CASSLKQGEDGYTF
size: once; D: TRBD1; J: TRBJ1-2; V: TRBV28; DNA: TGTGCCAGCAGTTTATCCGACAGGGATGGCTACACCTTC; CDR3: CASSLSDRDGYTF
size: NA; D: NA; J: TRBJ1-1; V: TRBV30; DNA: TGTGCCTGGATGGGAGAGTATAACACTGAAGCTTTCTTT; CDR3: CAWMGEYNTEAFF
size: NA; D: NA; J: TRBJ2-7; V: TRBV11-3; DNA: TGTGCCAGCAGCTCGAACAGCTACGAGCAGTACTTC; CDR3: CASSSNSYEQYF
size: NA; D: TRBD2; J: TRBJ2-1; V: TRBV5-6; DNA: TGTGCCAGCAGCTTGGTCGGGACTAGCGAGGGGGATGAGCAGTTCTTC; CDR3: CASSLVGTSEGDEQFF
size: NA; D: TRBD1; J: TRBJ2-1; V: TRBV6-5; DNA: TGTGCCAGCAGCCGGGGACAGGGGAGCTACAATGAGCAGTTCTTC; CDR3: CASSRGQGSYNEQFF
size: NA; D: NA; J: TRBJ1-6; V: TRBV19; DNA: TGTGCCAGTACCCCCCGGGAGTCGACGGGGAATTCACCCCTCCACTTT; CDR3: CASTPRESTGNSPLHF
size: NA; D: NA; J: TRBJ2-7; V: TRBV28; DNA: TGTGCCAGCAGCGCCCAGGGCTACGAGCAGTACTTC; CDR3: CASSAQGYEQYF
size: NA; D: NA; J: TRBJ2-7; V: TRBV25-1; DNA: TGTGCCAGCAGTGAAGAAGGGCAGGGGTTCTACGAGCAGTACTTC; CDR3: CASSEEGQGFYEQYF
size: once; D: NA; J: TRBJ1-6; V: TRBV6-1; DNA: TGTGCCAGCAGTGAAGGGACAGCATTTAATTCACCCCTCCACTTT; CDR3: CASSEGTAFNSPLHF
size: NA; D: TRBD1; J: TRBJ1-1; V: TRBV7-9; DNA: TGTGCCAGCAGCCCCGGAAGGGGGCACACTGAAGCTTTCTTT; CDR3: CASSPGRGHTEAFF
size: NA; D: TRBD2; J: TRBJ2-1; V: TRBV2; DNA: TGTGCCAGCAGCGATTCATTTGGACTAGCGGGGACCTACAATGAGCAGTTCTTC; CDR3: CASSDSFGLAGTYNEQFF